Here is one TCR beta chain with its context. In its sample, this clone was seen a few times. There is no known antigen for this receptor. Base qualities were left out, and no much larger clone turns up one base away. The sample belongs to a study of CD8+ T cells in alopecia areata (dated by TCRdb to 2016 to 2019). As for the study more broadly: Treated patients were enrolled in an open-label pilot trial of oral tofacitinib, 5 to 10 mg twice daily, for moderate-to-severe alopecia areata. In humans, TCRbeta sequencing was performed on scalp tissue and on sorted CD4+ and CD8+ peripheral blood T cells from healthy controls and from patients with patchy or totalis/universalis alopecia areata. Clonality in the scalp was compared among normal scalp (n=4), patchy alopecia areata scalp (n=8), and alopecia totalis/universalis scalp (n=8). immunoSEQ multiplex PCR using 35 Vbeta forward primers and 13 Jbeta reverse primers was used to amplify TCRbeta CDR3 regions. Tofacitinib-treated patients had biopsies at baseline and at 4 and 24 weeks of treatment, with a later scalp biopsy in several patients. The RNA source kit depended on sample type: the PAXgene miRNA kit for fixed scalp, the miRNeasy kit for PBMCs, and the RNeasy kit for mouse skin. Tofacitinib was administered for 6 to 18 months, and 6 months of follow-up off drug were then conducted to assess delayed response and recurrence. High-throughput TCRbeta sequencing was used to examine T cell clonal expansion in alopecia areata in both the C3H/HeJ mouse model and human patients. The full study reports these points: Resident alphabeta T cells in normal human skin are also sequenced, complicating scalp TCR repertoire analysis, unlike mouse skin dominated by gammadelta T cells. Compared with mice, TCR sequences shared between patients were less clear, possibly partly because of HLA diversity across the patient population. Compared with normal scalp, lesional scalp had higher clonality and more expanded CD8+ clones, particularly in alopecia totalis/universalis, a pattern that suggests antigenic drive.

Library generation was performed with the immunoSEQ multiplex PCR assay. RNA was extracted from all samples and reverse transcribed into cDNA as template for TCR sequencing. First-strand cDNA was synthesized using SuperScript III with a 2:1 mix of oligo-dT and random hexamers. Amplification bias was assessed with a synthetic immune receptor repertoire, and residual bias was removed computationally. In the authors' own workflow: Raw reads were preprocessed for error removal, and CDR3 was defined according to IMGT conventions as running from the conserved cysteine to phenylalanine. Clonality was computed by normalizing Shannon entropy by log2 of the number of productive unique TCRs and subtracting the result from 1. Whether scalp clones were CD4 or CD8 was inferred by matching scalp TCRbeta sequences against CD4 and CD8 repertoires sorted from blood. Held by TCRdb, this immuneACCESS table contains in-frame sequences only and omits some clones. Under half of the omission traces to an unresolved V gene where checked; the cause of the rest is unknown. V and J calls and clone size come straight from that table; D and trimming were deduced from the DNA. This sample gives 110,000 to 150,000 clones in total; about 60% of them show up just once. The ten most abundant clones make up about 6% of the sample.

Per the publication, the time point label means: baseline before oral tofacitinib. Lesional scalp punch biopsies and peripheral blood were obtained from alopecia areata patients. PBMCs were separated by density centrifugation and stained for CD3, CD4 and CD8, after which CD4+ and CD8+ T cells were sorted on a FACSAria. CDR1 SNHLY and CDR2 FYNNEI were looked up in the germline V gene. Unmatched junction bases come to 8, with V trimmed by 2 bases and J by 11 bases. CDR3 length: 14 amino acids, cysteine to phenylalanine. The retained sequence is limited to the CDR3, 42 bases, with the frame set at the first base.

The chain is encoded by TRBV2 joined to TRBJ1-4, with 7 bases aligning to TRBD1. This clonotype was sampled from a human donor with alopecia areata. Sequencing used CD4+ T cells sorted from blood, obtained at week 0. The nucleotide sequence is given as TGTGCCAGCAGTGAATCCGGACAGGTGCAGAAACTGTTTTTT. This sequence encodes CASSESGQVQKLFF.